Listed below are T cell receptor beta chains from one sample, sequenced in a study of blood T cell repertoires in COVID-19. Data came from immunoSEQ multiplex PCR; TCRdb stores just in-frame clones and leaves some out. Of 250,000 to 400,000 clones listed, 85% are singletons. Sequencing used PBMCs or T cells enriched from blood (not recorded which). These receptors originate from a young woman who had been exposed to COVID-19. The CDR3 runs from the conserved cysteine through the conserved F or W. A D gene is named only where the DNA matches it firmly. Clone size, where shown, is once, few, many, or a class for clones that have expanded.

D gene,V gene,clone size,CDR3 length,J gene,CDR3 protein,CDR3 DNA
NA,TRBV10-2,NA,13,TRBJ2-1,CASSQTRYNEQFF,TGCGCCAGCAGCCAGACTAGGTACAATGAGCAGTTCTTC
NA,TRBV28,few,14,TRBJ1-6,CASSYGVSNSPLHF,TGTGCCAGCAGTTACGGGGTCAGTAATTCACCCCTCCACTTT
NA,TRBV3-1/TRBV3-2,NA,18,TRBJ1-1,CASSQARLRYFVITEAFF,TGTGCCAGCAGCCAAGCCCGATTGCGGTATTTTGTCATCACTGAAGCTTTCTTT
NA,TRBV28,once,14,TRBJ2-2,CAVYSAKNTGELFF,TGTGCAGTCTATAGCGCCAAGAACACCGGGGAGCTGTTTTTT
NA,TRBV5-1,NA,14,TRBJ2-2,CASSSQTNTGELFF,TGCGCCAGCAGCTCACAAACGAACACCGGGGAGCTGTTTTTT
NA,TRBV20-1,NA,14,TRBJ1-2,CSASPVARDYGYTF,TGCAGTGCTAGTCCCGTTGCCCGCGACTATGGCTACACCTTC
NA,TRBV28,NA,15,TRBJ1-2,CASSPEMTGSDGYTF,TGTGCCAGCAGTCCCGAAATGACAGGTAGCGATGGCTACACCTTC
NA,TRBV27,NA,16,TRBJ2-4,CASSLFQGRTKNIQYF,TGTGCCAGCAGTTTATTTCAGGGAAGGACCAAAAACATTCAGTACTTC
TRBD2,TRBV9,NA,16,TRBJ2-1,CASSVVGRARYNEQFF,TGTGCCAGCAGCGTAGTCGGGAGGGCCAGGTACAATGAGCAGTTCTTC
TRBD2,TRBV4-3,NA,17,TRBJ2-5,CASSQEHGLAGGVPQYF,TGCGCCAGCAGCCAAGAACATGGACTAGCGGGGGGGGTGCCCCAGTACTTC
TRBD1,TRBV5-6,NA,17,TRBJ2-3,CASSLVTGGRDTDTQYF,TGTGCCAGCAGCTTAGTGACAGGGGGCAGGGACACAGATACGCAGTATTTT
TRBD1,TRBV14,NA,19,TRBJ2-7,CASSQAQGWWDRGRREQYF,TGTGCCAGCAGCCAAGCCCAAGGTTGGTGGGACAGGGGGCGACGGGAGCAGTACTTC
NA,TRBV18,NA,13,TRBJ1-5,CASSPSGKGSEHF,TGTGCCAGCTCACCAAGCGGCAAAGGTTCCGAGCATTTT
NA,TRBV25-1,NA,17,TRBJ2-3,CASSDFLAEISTDTQYF,TGTGCCAGCAGTGACTTTTTGGCCGAAATTAGCACAGATACGCAGTATTTT
NA,TRBV7-2,NA,16,TRBJ1-1,CASSSQTFQGNTEAFF,TGTGCCAGCAGCTCCCAGACTTTCCAGGGTAACACTGAAGCTTTCTTT
NA,TRBV27,NA,16,TRBJ1-1,CASSLSSRRMNTEAFF,TGTGCCAGCAGTTTATCCTCTCGGCGGATGAACACTGAAGCTTTCTTT
NA,TRBV19,NA,13,TRBJ1-2,CASSIARLRGYTF,TGTGCCAGTAGTATAGCCAGGTTGAGAGGCTACACCTTC